The 18 T cell receptor beta chains presented below share a single source sample, sequenced in a study of cytomegalovirus exposure and HLA in healthy donors. The PCR made use of 60 Vbeta and 13 Jbeta primers. Assay: immunoSEQ multiplex PCR; the TCRdb copy retains only in-frame clones and omits some. The table has some 200,000 clones, about 81% seen once. The source material was PBMCs. The receptors stem from a woman younger than 30 in good health and CMV-seronegative.

The J gene is TRBJ1-2, the V gene TRBV6-6; no clear D. Germline V gene lookup returns CDR1 MNHNY and CDR2 SVGAGI (reference sequence). Trimming pared 6 bases from V and 8 bases from J, leaving 13 bases between. This CDR3 spans 12 amino acids. The CDR3 nucleotides are TGTGCCAGCAGCGGTGAGGGTATCGGCTACACCTTC. This gives the protein CASSGEGIGYTF.

This clone occurred a few times. The CDR3 is CASSLKNSSGGPETQYF. DNA for the CDR3: TGTGCCAGCAGCTTAAAGAACTCTAGCGGGGGGCCGGAGACCCAGTACTTC. The rearrangement joins TRBV11-2 to TRBJ2-5; 11 positions agree with TRBD2. This CDR3 is built from 17 residues. Trimming at V came to 2 bases and at J to 5 bases, leaving 10 bases not matched to a gene. Germline V gene lookup returns CDR1 SGHAT and CDR2 FQNNGV.

The chain uses TRBV5-4 and TRBJ2-2, with D possibly TRBD2 on 6 matching bases. V lost 1 base, J lost 2 bases, and 12 bases lay in between. CDR1 is SGHNT, CDR2 YYREEE, per germline (reference sequence). The CDR3 runs 16 residues. The CDR3 region has the DNA TGTGCCAGCAGCTTGTACGGGGACTTCAACACCGGGGAGCTGTTTTTT. Translating gives CASSLYGDFNTGELFF.

V usage is TRBV6-5 and J usage is TRBJ2-7; 7 bases agree with TRBD1. With V trimmed by 8 bases and J by 3 bases, 7 bases remained unmatched. CDR1 MNHEY and CDR2 SVGAGI come from the germline V gene. The CDR3 covers 13 residues. As DNA, the CDR3 is TGTGCCAGCTCCACAGGGGAGAACTACGAGCAGTACTTC. It encodes CASSTGENYEQYF.

The genes are TRBV15 and TRBJ2-2; 13 bases agree with TRBD2. V lost 3 bases and J lost 6; bases outside the gene matches: 4. This CDR3 region has 16 residues. Looked up from germline, CDR1 is LNHNV and CDR2 is YYDKDF (reference sequence). CDR3 sequence (DNA): TGTGCCACCAGCAGGAGACTAGCGGGAGGACCCGGGGAGCTGTTTTTT. Amino acid sequence: CATSRRLAGGPGELFF.

The chain couples TRBV9 to TRBJ2-1; 11 nucleotides line up with TRBD1. Germline CDR1 reads SGDLS; CDR2 reads YYNGEE. This CDR3 comprises 16 residues. Trimming at V came to 3 bases and at J to 9 bases, leaving 11 bases not matched to a gene. The CDR3 sequence is CASSDPGQGAWSEQFF. DNA of the CDR3: TGTGCCAGCAGCGACCCCGGACAGGGGGCGTGGAGTGAGCAGTTCTTC.

This clone was observed once. The chain has TRBV5-1 and TRBJ2-7; TRBD2 agrees at 9 bases. Germline-derived CDR1 and CDR2 are SGHRS and YFSETQ. This CDR3 is built from 17 residues. V trimming: 0 bases; J trimming: 0 bases; junction bases outside the gene matches: 7. The CDR3 loop reads CASSLGSAGGPSYEQYF. As DNA, the CDR3 is TGCGCCAGCAGCTTGGGTTCTGCGGGGGGGCCCTCCTACGAGCAGTACTTC.

DNA of the CDR3: TGTGCCACCAGCGAACGACAGGGAAGTAACACTGAAGCTTTCTTT. Residues: CATSERQGSNTEAFF. This chain connects TRBV15 to TRBJ1-1; 7 positions match TRBD1. This CDR3 is built from 15 residues. The germline gives CDR1 LNHNV, CDR2 YYDKDF (reference sequence). V dropped 5 bases and J dropped 2; count of bases not matched to a gene: 8.

The chain recombines TRBV2 with TRBJ2-2; a weak D match, TRBD1 (5 bases). The CDR3 has 15 residues. Trimming shortened V by 6 bases and J by 0 bases, and 11 bases separated the two germline ends. Per germline, CDR1 SNHLY and CDR2 FYNNEI. CDR3: CASSVRTTNTGELFF. The DNA for the CDR3 is TGTGCCAGCAGCGTGAGGACAACGAACACCGGGGAGCTGTTTTTT. The variable domain in full, with the rest retrieved from reference TRBV2 and TRBJ2-2, is EPEVTQTPSHQVTQMGQEVILRCVPISNHLYFYWYRQILGQKVEFLVSFYNNEISEKSEIFDDQFSVERPDGSNFTLKIRSTKLEDSAMYFCASSVRTTNTGELFFGEGSRLTVL.

Regarding this clone: Other DNA sequences in this specimen translate into the identical CDR3. The chain couples TRBV6-5 to TRBJ1-2; maybe TRBD1 (6 bases). This CDR3 has 13 amino acids. Germline V gives CDR1 MNHEY, CDR2 SVGAGI. The ends were cut back, 2 bases at V and 2 bases at J, with 6 bases in the middle. The CDR3, as DNA: TGTGCCAGCAGTTACACAGGGAACTATGGCTACACCTTC. Amino acid sequence: CASSYTGNYGYTF.

The genes are TRBV5-4 and TRBJ2-5; 8 nucleotides align to TRBD1. Germline CDR1 and CDR2: SGHNT and YYREEE (reference sequence). CDR3 length: 14 residues. J lost 3 bases, V lost 2 bases, and 3 bases had no gene match. The CDR3 region has the DNA TGTGCCAGCAGCTTCCAGGGGGCGGAAGAGACCCAGTACTTC. As protein: CASSFQGAEETQYF.

This clone was seen more than once but under ten times. The chain links TRBV6-1 to TRBJ1-1; no reliable D call. CDR3 length: 13 amino acids. Germline CDR1 MNHNS, CDR2 SASEGT. Between the trimmed V and J ends, which lost 2 bases and 2 bases, there was a span of 6 bases. This chain's CDR3 is CASSELFNTEAFF. The CDR3 coding sequence is TGTGCCAGCAGTGAACTCTTTAACACTGAAGCTTTCTTT.

V gene TRBV15 combines with J gene TRBJ2-7; TRBD1 matches at 8 bases. This CDR3 has 12 amino acids. Germline V gene data show CDR1 as LNHNV and CDR2 as YYDKDF (reference sequence). After removal of 9 bases from V and 1 base from J, the junction contained 2 bases not matched to a gene. Here the CDR3 DNA reads TGTGCCACGGGACAGGAGTCCTACGAGCAGTACTTC. It specifies CATGQESYEQYF.

The table lists this clone with a count of one. The chain combines TRBV5-4 with TRBJ1-6, with D unclear. In germline, CDR1 is SGHNT, CDR2 YYREEE (reference sequence). The V end lost 0 bases, the J end lost 9 bases, and 4 bases lay between the germline ends. The CDR3 runs 12 residues. CDR3 amino acids: CASSLDSSPLHF. The CDR3 nucleotides read TGTGCCAGCAGCTTGGACTCTTCACCCCTCCACTTT.

This clone was seen a single time. Other DNA sequences in the sample encode the same CDR3. The J gene is TRBJ2-5, the V gene TRBV19; D may be TRBD2 (5 bases). The V end was cut by 3 bases, the J end by 4 bases, with 9 bases between. The length of the CDR3 is 13 residues. Looked up from germline, CDR1 is LNHDA and CDR2 is SQIVND (reference sequence). CDR3 sequence: CASSIRDSETQYF. CDR3 DNA sequence: TGTGCCAGTAGTATTCGGGATTCAGAGACCCAGTACTTC.

The rearrangement joins TRBV6-5 to TRBJ1-5, with 7 positions matching TRBD1. The V and J ends lost 4 bases and 7 bases, in that order; junction bases with no gene match: 13. Germline V gene sequence: CDR1 MNHEY, CDR2 SVGAGI. The CDR3 is 16 amino acids. CDR3 DNA: TGTGCCAGCAGTTCCACAGGGGTGGGGGGCGTCCAGCCCCAGCATTTT. Its translation is CASSSTGVGGVQPQHF.

V gene TRBV7-9 combines with J gene TRBJ2-5, with TRBD2 matching over 7 bases. The tail of the sequence fits TRBJ2-7 better, so the J call may be wrong. CDR1 and CDR2 from the germline V gene are SEHNR and FQNEAQ (reference sequence). This CDR3 region has 13 residues. The CDR3, as DNA: TGTGCCAGCAGCCAAAGGCGGGGGTACGAGCAGTACTTC. It encodes CASSQRRGYEQYF.

This chain uses TRBV27 with TRBJ1-3; D is uncertain. Trimming pared 2 bases from V and 0 bases from J, leaving 8 bases between. The CDR3 covers 15 residues. Germline assignment: CDR1 MNHEY and CDR2 SMNVEV (reference sequence). CDR3 nucleotide sequence: TGTGCCAGCAGTTTAAGAGGGAGCTCTGGAAACACCATATATTTT. This sequence encodes CASSLRGSSGNTIYF.